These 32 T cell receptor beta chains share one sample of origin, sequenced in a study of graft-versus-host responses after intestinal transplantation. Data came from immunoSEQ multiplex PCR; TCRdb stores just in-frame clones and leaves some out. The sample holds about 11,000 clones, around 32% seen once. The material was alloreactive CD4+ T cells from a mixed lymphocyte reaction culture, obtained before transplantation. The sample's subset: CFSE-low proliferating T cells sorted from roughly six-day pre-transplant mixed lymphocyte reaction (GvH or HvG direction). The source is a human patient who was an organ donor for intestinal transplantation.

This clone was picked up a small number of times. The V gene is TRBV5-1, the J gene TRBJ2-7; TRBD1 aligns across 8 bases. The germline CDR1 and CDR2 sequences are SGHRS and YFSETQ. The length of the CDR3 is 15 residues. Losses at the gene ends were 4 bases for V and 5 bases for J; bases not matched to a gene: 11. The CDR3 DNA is TGCGCCAGCAGCATCCAGGGGGCATCTAGCGACGAGCAGTACTTC. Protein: CASSIQGASSDEQYF.

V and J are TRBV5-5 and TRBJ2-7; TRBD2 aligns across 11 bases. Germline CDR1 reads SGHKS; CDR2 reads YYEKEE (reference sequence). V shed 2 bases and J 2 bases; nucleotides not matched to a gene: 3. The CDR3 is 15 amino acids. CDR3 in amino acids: CASSLSGLAAYEQYF. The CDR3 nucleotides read TGTGCCAGCAGCTTATCGGGACTAGCGGCCTACGAGCAGTACTTC. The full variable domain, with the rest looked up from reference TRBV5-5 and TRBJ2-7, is DAGVTQSPTHLIKTRGQQVTLRCSPISGHKSVSWYQQVLGQGPQFIFQYYEKEERGRGNFPDRFSARQFPNYSSELNVNALLLGDSALYLCASSLSGLAAYEQYFGPGTRLTVT.

CDR3 amino acids: CASSYFSDRGQEKLFF. As DNA, the CDR3 is TGTGCCAGCTCATACTTCTCGGACAGGGGGCAAGAAAAACTGTTTTTT. The chain carries TRBV18 and TRBJ1-4; 11 positions match TRBD1. J was trimmed by 8 bases and V by 5 bases; bases with no gene match: 10. There are 16 residues in the CDR3. The germline V gene encodes CDR1 KGHSH and CDR2 LQKENI.

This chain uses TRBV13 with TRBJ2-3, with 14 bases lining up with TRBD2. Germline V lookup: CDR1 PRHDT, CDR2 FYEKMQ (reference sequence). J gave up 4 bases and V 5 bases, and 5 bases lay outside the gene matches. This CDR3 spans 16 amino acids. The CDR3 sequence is CASSLRLAGGPDTQYF. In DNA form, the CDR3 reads TGTGCCAGCAGCCTCCGACTAGCGGGGGGGCCAGATACGCAGTATTTT.

This CDR3 reads CASTQLAGGPGDTQYF. CDR3 nucleotides: TGTGCCAGCACCCAGTTAGCGGGGGGGCCAGGAGATACGCAGTATTTT. This rearrangement joins TRBV27 to TRBJ2-3; 11 bases align to TRBD2. The CDR3 runs to 16 residues. The germline CDR1 and CDR2 sequences are MNHEY and SMNVEV (reference sequence). Germline trimming cut 7 bases from V and 5 bases from J; bases unmatched to any gene: 11.

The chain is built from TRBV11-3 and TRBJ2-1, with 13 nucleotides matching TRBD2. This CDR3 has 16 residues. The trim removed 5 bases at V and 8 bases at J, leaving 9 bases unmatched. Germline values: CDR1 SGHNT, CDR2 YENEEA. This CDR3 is CASSPGGLAGSDEQFF. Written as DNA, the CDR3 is TGTGCCAGCAGCCCCGGGGGACTAGCGGGGAGTGATGAGCAGTTCTTC.

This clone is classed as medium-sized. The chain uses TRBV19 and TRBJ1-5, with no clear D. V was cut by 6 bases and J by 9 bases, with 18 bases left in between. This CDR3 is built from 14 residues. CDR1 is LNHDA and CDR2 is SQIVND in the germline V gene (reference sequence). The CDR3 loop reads CASREGGKQLPQHF. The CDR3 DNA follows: TGTGCCAGTAGGGAGGGTGGAAAGCAGTTGCCCCAGCATTTT.

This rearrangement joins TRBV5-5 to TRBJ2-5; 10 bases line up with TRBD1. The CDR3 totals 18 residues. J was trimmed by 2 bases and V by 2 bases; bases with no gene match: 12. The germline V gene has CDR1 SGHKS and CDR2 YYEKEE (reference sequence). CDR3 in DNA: TGTGCCAGCAGCTTAACCCCGGGACAGGGGCCCCCACAAGAGACCCAGTACTTC. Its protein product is CASSLTPGQGPPQETQYF.

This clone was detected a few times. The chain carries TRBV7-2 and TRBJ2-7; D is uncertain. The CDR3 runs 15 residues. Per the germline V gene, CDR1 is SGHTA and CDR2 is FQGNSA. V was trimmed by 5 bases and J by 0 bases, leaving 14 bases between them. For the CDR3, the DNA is TGTGCCAGCAGCCTAGGGTTACTTAGCTCCTACGAGCAGTACTTC. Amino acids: CASSLGLLSSYEQYF.

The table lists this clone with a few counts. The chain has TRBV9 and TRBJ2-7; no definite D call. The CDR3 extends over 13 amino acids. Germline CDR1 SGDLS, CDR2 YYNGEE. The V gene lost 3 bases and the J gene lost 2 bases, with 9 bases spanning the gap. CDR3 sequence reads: CASSDPVTYEQYF. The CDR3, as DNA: TGTGCCAGCAGCGATCCCGTAACCTACGAGCAGTACTTC.

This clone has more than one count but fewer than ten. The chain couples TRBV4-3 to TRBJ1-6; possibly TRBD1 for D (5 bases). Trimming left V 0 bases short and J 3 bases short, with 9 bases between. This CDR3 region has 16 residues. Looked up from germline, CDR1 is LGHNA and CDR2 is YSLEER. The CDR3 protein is CASSQDWGHYNSPLHF. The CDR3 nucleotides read TGCGCCAGCAGCCAAGATTGGGGCCACTATAATTCACCCCTCCACTTT.

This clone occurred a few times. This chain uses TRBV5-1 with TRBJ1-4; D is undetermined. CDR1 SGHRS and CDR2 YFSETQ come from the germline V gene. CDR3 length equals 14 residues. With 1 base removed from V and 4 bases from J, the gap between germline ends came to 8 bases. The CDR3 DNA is TGCGCCAGCAGCTTGCGAGGGTATAATGAAAAACTGTTTTTT. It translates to CASSLRGYNEKLFF.

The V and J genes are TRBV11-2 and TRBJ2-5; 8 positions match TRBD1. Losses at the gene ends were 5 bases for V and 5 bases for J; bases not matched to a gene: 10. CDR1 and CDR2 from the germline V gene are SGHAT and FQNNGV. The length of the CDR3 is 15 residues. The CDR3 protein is CASSTGQGIGETQYF. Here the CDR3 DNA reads TGTGCCAGCAGCACAGGACAGGGAATCGGGGAGACCCAGTACTTC.

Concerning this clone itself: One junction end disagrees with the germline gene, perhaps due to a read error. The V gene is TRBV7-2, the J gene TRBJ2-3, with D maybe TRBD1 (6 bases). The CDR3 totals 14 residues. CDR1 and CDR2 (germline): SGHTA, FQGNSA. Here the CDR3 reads CASSAQGSTDTRYF. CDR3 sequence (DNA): TGTGCCAGCAGCGCACAGGGCTCCACAGATACGCGGTATTTT. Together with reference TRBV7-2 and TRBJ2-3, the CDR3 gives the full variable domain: GAGVSQSPSNKVTEKGKDVELRCDPISGHTALYWYRQSLGQGLEFLIYFQGNSAPDKSGLPSDRFSAERTGGSVSTLTIQRTQQEDSAVYLCASSAQGSTDTRYFGPGTRLTVL.

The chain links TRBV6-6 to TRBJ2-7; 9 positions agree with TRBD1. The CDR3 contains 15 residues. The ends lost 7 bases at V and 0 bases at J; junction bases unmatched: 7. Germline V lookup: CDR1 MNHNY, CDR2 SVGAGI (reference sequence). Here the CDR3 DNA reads TGTGCCAGCATTCGGGACAGGGTCGACTCCTACGAGCAGTACTTC. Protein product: CASIRDRVDSYEQYF.

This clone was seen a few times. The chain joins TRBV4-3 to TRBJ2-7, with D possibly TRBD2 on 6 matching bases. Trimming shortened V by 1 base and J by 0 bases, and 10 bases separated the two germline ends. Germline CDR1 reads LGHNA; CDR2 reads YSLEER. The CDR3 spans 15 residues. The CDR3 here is CASSQASTSSYEQYF. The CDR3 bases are TGCGCCAGCAGCCAAGCGTCGACTAGCTCCTACGAGCAGTACTTC.

The CDR3, as DNA: TGTGCCAGTAGTTACAGCAATTCACCCCTCCACTTT. It encodes CASSYSNSPLHF. The V gene is TRBV19, the J gene TRBJ1-6; D call uncertain. The germline V and J ends were trimmed by 5 bases and 7 bases, with 6 bases remaining between them. This CDR3 spans 12 amino acids. The germline V gene encodes CDR1 LNHDA and CDR2 SQIVND (reference sequence).

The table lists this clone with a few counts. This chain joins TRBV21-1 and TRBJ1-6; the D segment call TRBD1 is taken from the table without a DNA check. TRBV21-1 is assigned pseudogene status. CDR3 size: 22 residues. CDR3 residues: CASSSPPMGSSDRGKHYSPLHF. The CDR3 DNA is TGTGCCAGCAGCTCACCTCCGATGGGGTCCTCCGACAGGGGTAAGCATTATTCACCCCTCCACTTT.

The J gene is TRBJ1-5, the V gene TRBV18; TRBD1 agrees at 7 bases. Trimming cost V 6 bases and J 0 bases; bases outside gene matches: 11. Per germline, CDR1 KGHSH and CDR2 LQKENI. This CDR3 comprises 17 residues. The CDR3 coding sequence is TGTGCCAGCTCCTTTTACCCCGGGACAGTTAGCAATCAGCCCCAGCATTTT. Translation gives CASSFYPGTVSNQPQHF.

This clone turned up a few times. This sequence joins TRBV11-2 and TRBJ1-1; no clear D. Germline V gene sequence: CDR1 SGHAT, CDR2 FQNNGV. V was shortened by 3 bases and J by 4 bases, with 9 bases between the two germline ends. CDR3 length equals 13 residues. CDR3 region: CASSLGRVTEAFF. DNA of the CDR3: TGTGCCAGCAGCTTGGGGAGGGTCACTGAAGCTTTCTTT.

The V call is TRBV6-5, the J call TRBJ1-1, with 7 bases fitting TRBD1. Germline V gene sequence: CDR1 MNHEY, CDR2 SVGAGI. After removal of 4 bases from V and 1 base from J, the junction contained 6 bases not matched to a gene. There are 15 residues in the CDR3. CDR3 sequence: CASSSPGTENTEAFF. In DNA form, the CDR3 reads TGTGCCAGCAGTTCTCCCGGGACAGAGAACACTGAAGCTTTCTTT.

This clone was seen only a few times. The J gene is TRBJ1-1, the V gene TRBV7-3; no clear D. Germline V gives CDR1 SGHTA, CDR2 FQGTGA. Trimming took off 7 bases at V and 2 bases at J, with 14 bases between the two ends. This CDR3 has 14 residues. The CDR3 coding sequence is TGTGCCAGCACCGAAAACCCCAGAAACACTGAAGCTTTCTTT. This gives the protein CASTENPRNTEAFF.

The CDR3 DNA reads as TGCGCCAGTACACAGGGGACGAACACTGAAGCTTTCTTT. Translating it yields CASTQGTNTEAFF. The chain recombines TRBV5-1 with TRBJ1-1; 7 bases match TRBD1. The CDR3 is made up of 13 amino acids. Germline-derived CDR1 and CDR2 are SGHRS and YFSETQ. Trimming removed 8 bases from V and 1 base from J; junction bases left unmatched: 5.

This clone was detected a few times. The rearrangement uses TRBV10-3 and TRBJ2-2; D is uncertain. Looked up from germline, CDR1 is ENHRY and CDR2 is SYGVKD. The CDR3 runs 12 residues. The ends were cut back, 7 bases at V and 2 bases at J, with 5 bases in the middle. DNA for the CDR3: TGTGCCATCACACACAACACCGGGGAGCTGTTTTTT. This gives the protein CAITHNTGELFF.

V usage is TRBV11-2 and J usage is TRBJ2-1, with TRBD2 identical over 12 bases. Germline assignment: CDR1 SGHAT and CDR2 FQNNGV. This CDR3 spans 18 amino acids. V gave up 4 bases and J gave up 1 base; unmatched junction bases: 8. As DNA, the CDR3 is TGTGCCAGCAGCTATAGGCTAGCGGGGGGGGTTTCCTACAATGAGCAGTTCTTC. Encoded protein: CASSYRLAGGVSYNEQFF.

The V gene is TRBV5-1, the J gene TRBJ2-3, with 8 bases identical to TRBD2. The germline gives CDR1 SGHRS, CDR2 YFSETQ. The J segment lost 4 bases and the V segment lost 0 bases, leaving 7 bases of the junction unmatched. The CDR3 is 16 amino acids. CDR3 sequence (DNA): TGCGCCAGCAGCTTGGCCAGCGGGGGTTCCCCAGATACGCAGTATTTT. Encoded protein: CASSLASGGSPDTQYF.

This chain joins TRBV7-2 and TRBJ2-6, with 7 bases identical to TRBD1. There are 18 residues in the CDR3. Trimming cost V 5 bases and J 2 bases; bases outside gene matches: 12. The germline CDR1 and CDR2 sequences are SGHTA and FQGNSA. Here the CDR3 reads CASSHPTGNFAGANVLTF. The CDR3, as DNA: TGTGCCAGCAGCCATCCGACAGGGAACTTTGCTGGGGCCAACGTCCTGACTTTC.

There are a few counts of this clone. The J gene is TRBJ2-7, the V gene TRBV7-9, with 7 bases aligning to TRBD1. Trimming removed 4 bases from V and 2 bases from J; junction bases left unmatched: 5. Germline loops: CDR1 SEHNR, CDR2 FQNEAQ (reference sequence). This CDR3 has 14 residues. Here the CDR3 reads CASSSTGTAYEQYF. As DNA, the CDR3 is TGTGCCAGCAGCTCGACCGGGACAGCCTACGAGCAGTACTTC.

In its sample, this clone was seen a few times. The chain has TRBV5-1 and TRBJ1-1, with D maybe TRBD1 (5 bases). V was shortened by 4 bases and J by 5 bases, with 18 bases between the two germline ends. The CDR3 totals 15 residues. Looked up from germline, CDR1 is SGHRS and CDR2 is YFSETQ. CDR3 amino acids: CASSGRGGVWTEAFF. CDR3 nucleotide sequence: TGCGCCAGCAGCGGGCGGGGGGGGGTCTGGACTGAAGCTTTCTTT. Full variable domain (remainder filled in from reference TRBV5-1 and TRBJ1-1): KAGVTQTPRYLIKTRGQQVTLSCSPISGHRSVSWYQQTPGQGLQFLFEYFSETQRNKGNFPGRFSGRQFSNSRSEMNVSTLELGDSALYLCASSGRGGVWTEAFFGQGTRLTVV.

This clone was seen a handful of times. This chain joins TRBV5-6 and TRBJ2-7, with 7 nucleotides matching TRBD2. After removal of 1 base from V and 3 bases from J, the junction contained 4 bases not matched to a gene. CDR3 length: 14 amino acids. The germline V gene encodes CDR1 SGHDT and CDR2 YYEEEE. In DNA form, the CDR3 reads TGTGCCAGCAGCTTGCCCAGCGGGGTCTACGAGCAGTACTTC. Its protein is CASSLPSGVYEQYF.

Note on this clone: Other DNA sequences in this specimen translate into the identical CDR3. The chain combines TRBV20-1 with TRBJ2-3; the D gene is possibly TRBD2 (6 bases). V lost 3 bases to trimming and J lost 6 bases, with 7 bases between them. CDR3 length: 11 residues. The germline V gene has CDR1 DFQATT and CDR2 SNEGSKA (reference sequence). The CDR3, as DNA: TGCAGTGCTAGCCGGGGGGATACGCAGTATTTT. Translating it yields CSASRGDTQYF.

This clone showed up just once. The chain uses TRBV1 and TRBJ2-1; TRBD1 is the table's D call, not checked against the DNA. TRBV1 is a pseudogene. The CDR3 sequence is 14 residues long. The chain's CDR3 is CTSRTGTGDNEQFF. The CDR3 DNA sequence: TGCACCAGCAGAACCGGGACAGGGGACAATGAGCAGTTCTTC.